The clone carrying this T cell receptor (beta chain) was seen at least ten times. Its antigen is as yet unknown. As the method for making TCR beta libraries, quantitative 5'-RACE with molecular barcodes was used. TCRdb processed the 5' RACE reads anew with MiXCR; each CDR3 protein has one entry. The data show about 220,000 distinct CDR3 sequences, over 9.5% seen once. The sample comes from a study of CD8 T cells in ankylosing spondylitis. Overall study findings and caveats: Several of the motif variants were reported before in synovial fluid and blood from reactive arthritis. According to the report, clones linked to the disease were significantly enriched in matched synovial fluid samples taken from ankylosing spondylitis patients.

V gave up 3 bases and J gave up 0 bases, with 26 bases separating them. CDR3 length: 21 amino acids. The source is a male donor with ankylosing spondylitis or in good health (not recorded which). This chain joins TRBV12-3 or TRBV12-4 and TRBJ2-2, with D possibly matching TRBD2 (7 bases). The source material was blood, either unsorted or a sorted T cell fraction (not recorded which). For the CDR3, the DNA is TGTGCCAGCAGTTTCGCGTTAGAGGGGGGGCCCGGGAAGGCGAACACCGGGGAGCTGTTTTTT. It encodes CASSFALEGGPGKANTGELFF.